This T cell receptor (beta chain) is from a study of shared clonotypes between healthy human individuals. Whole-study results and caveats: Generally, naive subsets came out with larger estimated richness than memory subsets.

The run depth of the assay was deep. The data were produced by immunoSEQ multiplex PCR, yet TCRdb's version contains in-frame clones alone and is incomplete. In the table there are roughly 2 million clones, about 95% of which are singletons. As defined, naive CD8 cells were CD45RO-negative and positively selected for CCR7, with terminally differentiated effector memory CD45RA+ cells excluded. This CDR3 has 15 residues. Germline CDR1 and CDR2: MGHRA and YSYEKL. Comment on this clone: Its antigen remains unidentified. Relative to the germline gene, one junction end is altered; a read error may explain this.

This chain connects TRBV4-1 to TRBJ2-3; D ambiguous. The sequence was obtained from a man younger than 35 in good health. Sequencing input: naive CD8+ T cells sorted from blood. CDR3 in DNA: TGCGCCAGCAACCAAGGCAGCGCCCTCACAGATACGCAGTATTTT. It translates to CASNQGSALTDTQYF.